These 13 T cell receptor beta chains were sequenced from one sample in a study of cytomegalovirus exposure and HLA in healthy donors. TCRdb's table, derived via immunoSEQ multiplex PCR, lists solely in-frame clones and lacks some. This sample has 140,000 to 150,000 clones, with approximately 94% found just once. The material sequenced was PBMCs. The receptors were gathered from a man younger than 35 in good health and CMV-seropositive.

CDR3: CASRASGISSYNEQFF. In DNA form, the CDR3 reads TGTGCCAGTAGGGCTAGCGGGATTAGCTCCTACAATGAGCAGTTCTTC. V and J are TRBV19 and TRBJ2-1; 9 positions match TRBD2. Germline values: CDR1 LNHDA, CDR2 SQIVND (reference sequence). V lost 6 bases and J lost 0; bases outside the gene matches: 6. The CDR3 totals 16 residues.

In this sample, this clone turned up once. V is TRBV7-9 and J is TRBJ2-7; weak D call: TRBD1 (6 bases). This CDR3 region has 14 residues. Trimming removed 5 bases at V and 1 base at J, with 12 bases between. Germline assignment: CDR1 SEHNR and CDR2 FQNEAQ (reference sequence). For the CDR3, the DNA is TGTGCCAGCAGCCGTAAGGACAGATCCTACGAGCAGTACTTC. Encoded protein: CASSRKDRSYEQYF.

J is TRBJ2-3 and V is TRBV4-1; D gene unclear. The CDR3 length is 15 residues. V was trimmed by 1 base and J by 4 bases, leaving 12 bases between them. Germline V lookup: CDR1 MGHRA, CDR2 YSYEKL. The CDR3 reads CASSQGAYDADTQYF. The CDR3 nucleotides read TGCGCCAGCAGCCAAGGGGCCTATGATGCAGATACGCAGTATTTT.

The V gene is TRBV18, the J gene TRBJ1-1; a weak D match, TRBD1 (5 bases). CDR3 size: 17 residues. Germline CDR1 KGHSH, CDR2 LQKENI. V lost 2 bases, J lost 2 bases, and 18 bases lay in between. The CDR3 spells CASSPRGSVSRNTEAFF. CDR3 DNA sequence: TGTGCCAGCTCACCAAGGGGTTCAGTTTCCCGAAACACTGAAGCTTTCTTT.

The V gene is TRBV30, the J gene TRBJ2-3; 8 nucleotides match TRBD2. The length of the CDR3 is 15 residues. The germline V gene encodes CDR1 GTSNPN and CDR2 SVGIG (reference sequence). The V and J ends lost 2 bases and 6 bases, in that order; junction bases with no gene match: 10. DNA of the CDR3: TGTGCCTGGAGTCACACTAGCGGTCGAATGGATACGCAGTATTTT. Residues: CAWSHTSGRMDTQYF.

This chain links TRBV5-1 with TRBJ2-7, with D possibly being TRBD1 (6 bases). Trimming took 0 bases from V and 6 from J, leaving 13 bases between them. CDR1 is SGHRS, CDR2 YFSETQ, per germline. CDR3 size: 14 residues. The CDR3 spells CASSLGQGLGEQYF. The CDR3 coding sequence is TGCGCCAGCAGCTTGGGGCAGGGGCTCGGCGAGCAGTACTTC.

The chain joins TRBV9 to TRBJ2-3, with TRBD2 as a possible D gene (5 bases). The V and J ends lost 0 bases and 6 bases respectively, with 11 bases between them. Germline CDR1 SGDLS, CDR2 YYNGEE. The CDR3 length is 14 residues. DNA of the CDR3: TGTGCCAGCAGCGTAGGTGGGAGCATCGATACGCAGTATTTT. Translating gives CASSVGGSIDTQYF. Looking up the rest from reference TRBV9 and TRBJ2-3 gives the full variable domain: DSGVTQTPKHLITATGQRVTLRCSPRSGDLSVYWYQQSLDQGLQFLIQYYNGEERAKGNILERFSAQQFPDLHSELNLSSLELGDSALYFCASSVGGSIDTQYFGPGTRLTVL.

As regards this clone: This sample also contains other DNA sequences that code for the same CDR3. J is TRBJ1-1 and V is TRBV27; 8 positions match TRBD1. Trimming at V came to 6 bases and at J to 5 bases, leaving 14 bases not matched to a gene. Germline V CDR1 and CDR2: MNHEY, SMNVEV (reference sequence). The CDR3 is 16 amino acids. CDR3 region: CASSFIGQGGGTEAFF. CDR3 nucleotides: TGTGCCAGCAGCTTCATCGGACAGGGAGGTGGTACTGAAGCTTTCTTT.

V usage is TRBV7-8 and J usage is TRBJ2-2; 11 bases are a match to TRBD1. This CDR3 has 15 residues. With 1 base clipped from V and 6 bases from J, the junction kept 1 base outside the gene matches. Germline V gene sequence: CDR1 SGHVS, CDR2 FQNEAQ. CDR3 loop: CASSLGTGGPGELFF. In DNA form, the CDR3 reads TGTGCCAGCAGCTTAGGGACAGGGGGCCCCGGGGAGCTGTTTTTT.

The chain links TRBV10-3 to TRBJ2-1, with 7 bases aligning to TRBD1. Trimming removed 11 bases from V and 0 bases from J; junction bases left unmatched: 7. Germline CDR1 and CDR2: ENHRY and SYGVKD. This CDR3 has 14 amino acids. CDR3: CAANRDSSYNEQFF. Written as DNA, the CDR3 is TGTGCCGCAAACCGGGACAGCTCCTACAATGAGCAGTTCTTC.

The V call is TRBV5-6, the J call TRBJ2-5; 8 positions match TRBD1. Germline CDR1 is SGHDT and CDR2 is YYEEEE. Unmatched junction bases numbered 9, after V lost 5 bases and J lost 3 bases. This CDR3 has 15 amino acids. The CDR3 loop reads CASRYLGTGEETQYF. The CDR3 DNA sequence: TGTGCCAGCAGGTACCTAGGGACAGGTGAAGAGACCCAGTACTTC.

This clone appeared a few times. V and J are TRBV6-1 and TRBJ2-5; 8 nucleotides agree with TRBD1. There are 14 residues in the CDR3. CDR1 and CDR2 from the germline V gene are MNHNS and SASEGT. Trimming cost V 4 bases and J 5 bases; bases outside gene matches: 6. The CDR3 bases are TGTGCCAGCAGTGTCAGGGGGCTGTGGGAGACCCAGTACTTC. Translation gives CASSVRGLWETQYF.

The genes are TRBV28 and TRBJ1-4; 9 bases match TRBD1. This CDR3 contains 16 residues. V dropped 2 bases and J dropped 10; count of bases not matched to a gene: 11. Germline loops: CDR1 MDHEN, CDR2 SYDVKM. The CDR3 sequence is CASSLDHQGQGRKLFF. The CDR3 DNA follows: TGTGCCAGCAGTTTAGACCACCAGGGACAGGGAAGAAAACTGTTTTTT.